This note documents a single TCR beta chain sequence. Its antigen is as yet unknown. This sample is part of a study of shared clonotypes between healthy human individuals. Each donor was a Caucasian adult residing in Nashville, Tennessee. A CD45RA-negative memory subset and a CD45RA+ naive subset were separated from the CD4+ cells. Deletions cut 3 bases from V and 0 bases from J, with 12 bases between. This CDR3 is built from 15 residues. Per germline, CDR1 SGDLS and CDR2 YYNGEE. Assay used: immunoSEQ multiplex PCR; TCRdb lists only in-frame clones, some missing. This repertoire shows 2 million to 2.5 million clones, about 92% found once; its top ten account for about 0.41%. Study-level findings and limits: Non-shared clonotypes had lower generation probabilities than clonotypes shared by all four sorted-subset donors.

The sample was naive CD4+ T cells from PBMCs. The subset: CD45RA+ positively selected. This receptor was identified in a man younger than 35 in good health. Some clones in this sample may be carry-over from other donors' samples. The V and J genes are TRBV9 and TRBJ1-1, with a possible D match to TRBD1 (5 bases). CDR3 amino acids: CASSDRDGLNTEAFF. CDR3 nucleotide sequence: TGTGCCAGCAGCGATAGGGACGGATTGAACACTGAAGCTTTCTTT. Based on the CDR3 plus reference TRBV9 and TRBJ1-1, the full variable domain is DSGVTQTPKHLITATGQRVTLRCSPRSGDLSVYWYQQSLDQGLQFLIQYYNGEERAKGNILERFSAQQFPDLHSELNLSSLELGDSALYFCASSDRDGLNTEAFFGQGTRLTVV.